Below, 18 T cell receptor beta chains from the same sample are listed, as sequenced in a study of shared clonotypes between healthy human individuals. Clones were sequenced by immunoSEQ multiplex PCR, and TCRdb holds only the in-frame ones, with some missing. The profile covers about 1 million clones, with 65% to 75% appearing a single time and approximately 1.5% taken by the ten largest. Sequencing was carried out using memory CD4+ T cells sorted from blood. Documented subset: CD45RA-negative fraction. The receptors stem from a man younger than 35 in good health.

This chain joins TRBV5-4 and TRBJ2-2; no firm D call. Germline CDR1 reads SGHNT; CDR2 reads YYREEE (reference sequence). There are 14 residues in the CDR3. V was cut by 0 bases and J by 7 bases, with 10 bases left in between. CDR3 loop: CASSLGWADGELFF. The CDR3 nucleotides are TGTGCCAGCAGCTTGGGGTGGGCTGACGGGGAGCTGTTTTTT.

This clone was seen many times. The chain carries TRBV6-1 and TRBJ1-1; 7 bases are a match to TRBD1. Germline CDR1 and CDR2: MNHNS and SASEGT. The V and J ends lost 6 bases and 0 bases, in that order; junction bases with no gene match: 4. This CDR3 is 14 amino acids long. CDR3 coding DNA: TGTGCCAGCAGGGAGGGGGCCATGAACACTGAAGCTTTCTTT. Amino acids: CASREGAMNTEAFF.

This clone was detected only a few times. The CDR3: CAWTPGMNTEAFF. The CDR3 DNA is TGTGCCTGGACCCCAGGAATGAACACTGAAGCTTTCTTT. The chain couples TRBV30 to TRBJ1-1; D uncertain. The CDR3 has 13 residues. Germline V gene sequence: CDR1 GTSNPN, CDR2 SVGIG (reference sequence). V lost 4 bases to trimming and J lost 0 bases, with 9 bases between them.

The genes are TRBV4-1 and TRBJ2-3, with 9 bases fitting TRBD2. The J segment lost 5 bases and the V segment lost 1 base, leaving 7 bases of the junction unmatched. Germline V gene data show CDR1 as MGHRA and CDR2 as YSYEKL. The length of the CDR3 is 16 residues. CDR3 sequence (DNA): TGCGCCAGCAGCCAAGCGCTAGCGGGGTGGGGAGATACGCAGTATTTT. Translating gives CASSQALAGWGDTQYF.

The chain employs TRBV7-9 and TRBJ2-1, with 10 bases fitting TRBD2. CDR1 SEHNR and CDR2 FQNEAQ come from the germline V gene (reference sequence). This CDR3 contains 15 residues. V dropped 2 bases and J dropped 10; count of bases not matched to a gene: 8. The CDR3 is CASSLRLAGAEEQFF. In DNA form, the CDR3 reads TGTGCCAGCAGCTTAAGGCTAGCGGGAGCGGAGGAGCAGTTCTTC.

The chain employs TRBV18 and TRBJ1-4, with D perhaps TRBD1 (5 bases). The CDR3 is made up of 14 amino acids. Germline V CDR1 and CDR2: KGHSH, LQKENI. Trimming shortened V by 4 bases and J by 2 bases, and 8 bases separated the two germline ends. The CDR3: CASSRQSTNEKLFF. The CDR3 region has the DNA TGTGCCAGCTCACGACAGAGCACTAATGAAAAACTGTTTTTT. Filled out from reference TRBV18 and TRBJ1-4, the complete variable domain reads NAGVMQNPRHLVRRRGQEARLRCSPMKGHSHVYWYRQLPEEGLKFMVYLQKENIIDESGMPKERFSAEFPKEGPSILRIQQVVRGDSAAYFCASSRQSTNEKLFFGSGTQLSVL.

This clone was picked up a small number of times. The J gene is TRBJ1-4, the V gene TRBV7-2; 9 nucleotides match TRBD1. Germline V gives CDR1 SGHTA, CDR2 FQGNSA. V lost 1 base, J lost 4 bases, and 7 bases stayed unmatched. This CDR3 spans 17 amino acids. CDR3 sequence reads: CASSLVGGQGFNEKLFF. The CDR3 coding sequence is TGTGCCAGCAGCTTAGTAGGGGGACAGGGTTTTAATGAAAAACTGTTTTTT.

The V gene is TRBV5-1, the J gene TRBJ2-3, with TRBD1 matching 8 bases. The CDR3 sequence is 17 residues long. Germline CDR1 is SGHRS and CDR2 is YFSETQ. V lost 1 base, J lost 5 bases, and 12 bases stayed unmatched. The DNA of the CDR3 is TGCGCCAGCAGCTTGAGTTTAATAGGACAGGGAATAGATACGCAGTATTTT. Translating gives CASSLSLIGQGIDTQYF.

This sequence joins TRBV4-3 and TRBJ2-7; D might be TRBD1 (6 bases). The CDR3 spans 14 residues. V was cut by 4 bases and J by 4 bases, with 14 bases left in between. Germline V CDR1 and CDR2: LGHNA, YSLEER. The CDR3 nucleotides are TGCGCCAGCAGCCCCGGGACACCTTCTTACGAGCAGTACTTC. Amino acids: CASSPGTPSYEQYF.

The rearrangement uses TRBV7-2 and TRBJ2-3; the D is unclear. V was pared by 7 bases and J by 6 bases, with 17 bases between. The CDR3 runs to 14 residues. Germline lookup yields CDR1 SGHTA and CDR2 FQGNSA. The CDR3 DNA reads as TGTGCCAGCACCCAAAGCGTATTTGCGGATACGCAGTATTTT. Translation: CASTQSVFADTQYF.

CDR3 DNA sequence: TGTGCCAGCAGCTTTAACAGGGGGATCCAAGAGACCCAGTACTTC. As protein: CASSFNRGIQETQYF. V and J are TRBV7-9 and TRBJ2-5; the match to TRBD1 covers 8 bases. Germline CDR1 and CDR2: SEHNR and FQNEAQ (reference sequence). This CDR3 is built from 15 residues. V dropped 3 bases and J dropped 1; count of bases not matched to a gene: 4.

This chain joins TRBV25-1 and TRBJ1-2; D is undetermined. CDR1 MGHDK and CDR2 SYGVNS come from the germline V gene. This CDR3 is 16 amino acids long. The V end was cut by 3 bases, the J end by 0 bases, with 14 bases between. The DNA of the CDR3 is TGTGCCAGCAGTGATTGGACTTTAAACACTAACTATGGCTACACCTTC. It is translated as CASSDWTLNTNYGYTF.

The V call is TRBV9, the J call TRBJ2-2, with D possibly matching TRBD1 (6 bases). V was trimmed by 1 base and J by 7 bases, leaving 14 bases between them. Germline CDR1 is SGDLS and CDR2 is YYNGEE. This CDR3 contains 15 residues. The CDR3 coding sequence is TGTGCCAGCAGCGTAATCGCAGGGGCGGACGGGGAGCTGTTTTTT. Amino acids: CASSVIAGADGELFF.

This chain links TRBV6-1 with TRBJ1-1; D unresolved. The germline V gene encodes CDR1 MNHNS and CDR2 SASEGT. Trimming removed 5 bases at V and 5 bases at J, with 9 bases between. This CDR3 has 12 amino acids. The CDR3 sequence is CASSQSRTEAFF. The CDR3, as DNA: TGTGCCAGCAGTCAATCGAGGACTGAAGCTTTCTTT.

This clone showed up just once. Other nucleotide sequences in the sample specify the same CDR3. This rearrangement joins TRBV4-1 to TRBJ2-7; 9 nucleotides align to TRBD1. The CDR3 spans 15 residues. V gave up 2 bases and J gave up 4 bases; unmatched junction bases: 6. The germline gives CDR1 MGHRA, CDR2 YSYEKL. CDR3 sequence reads: CASSQSTGGTYEQYF. DNA of the CDR3: TGCGCCAGCAGCCAAAGCACAGGGGGCACGTACGAGCAGTACTTC.

Concerning this clone itself: A much larger clone lies one base from this, so it may be a read error. Other DNA sequences in the same sample also yield this CDR3. The chain couples TRBV11-2 to TRBJ2-2; D gene uncertain. CDR3 length: 12 residues. Germline CDR1 and CDR2: SGHAT and FQNNGV. V gave up 5 bases and J gave up 2 bases, with 3 bases separating them. The CDR3 DNA sequence: TGTGCCAGCAGCCTCAACACCGGGGAGCTGTTTTTT. This gives the protein CASSLNTGELFF.

This clone was picked up a small number of times. The J gene is TRBJ2-1, the V gene TRBV7-2, with 9 bases fitting TRBD1. The V gene's germline CDR1 is SGHTA and CDR2 FQGNSA. The CDR3 contains 14 residues. Trimming took 5 bases from V and 6 from J; bases not matched to a gene: 5. Here the CDR3 DNA reads TGTGCCAGCAGCCTCCGGGACAGGGTCAATGAGCAGTTCTTC. It translates to CASSLRDRVNEQFF. The whole variable domain, filled in from reference TRBV7-2 and TRBJ2-1, reads GAGVSQSPSNKVTEKGKDVELRCDPISGHTALYWYRQSLGQGLEFLIYFQGNSAPDKSGLPSDRFSAERTGGSVSTLTIQRTQQEDSAVYLCASSLRDRVNEQFFGPGTRLTVL.

The chain recombines TRBV28 with TRBJ2-7; D might be TRBD1 (6 bases). From germline, CDR1 is MDHEN and CDR2 SYDVKM. This CDR3 has 13 residues. V lost 3 bases to trimming and J lost 2 bases, with 8 bases between them. In DNA, the CDR3 is TGTGCCAGCAGTTTGGGGGCGCCCTACGAGCAGTACTTC. Its translation is CASSLGAPYEQYF.